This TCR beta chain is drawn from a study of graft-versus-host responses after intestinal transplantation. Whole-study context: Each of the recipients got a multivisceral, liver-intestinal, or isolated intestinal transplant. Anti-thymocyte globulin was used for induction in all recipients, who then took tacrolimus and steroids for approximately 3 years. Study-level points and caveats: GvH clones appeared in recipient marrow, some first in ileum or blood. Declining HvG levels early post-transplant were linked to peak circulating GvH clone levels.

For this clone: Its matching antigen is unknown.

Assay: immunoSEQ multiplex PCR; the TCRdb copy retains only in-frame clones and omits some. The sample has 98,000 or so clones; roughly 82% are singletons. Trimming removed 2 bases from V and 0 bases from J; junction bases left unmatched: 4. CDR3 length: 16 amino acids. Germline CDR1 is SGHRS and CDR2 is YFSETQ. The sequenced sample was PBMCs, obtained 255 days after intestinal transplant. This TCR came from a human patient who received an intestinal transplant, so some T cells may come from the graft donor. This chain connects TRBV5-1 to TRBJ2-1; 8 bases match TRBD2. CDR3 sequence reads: CASSFAGGSSYNEQFF. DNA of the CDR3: TGCGCCAGCAGCTTCGCGGGGGGAAGCTCCTACAATGAGCAGTTCTTC.